Below, one TCR beta chain is given with its context. Molecular barcoding with unique molecular identifiers was used for the TCRbeta library. TCRdb redid the calling of the PCR reads with MiXCR, one entry per CDR3 protein. The sample consists of about 480,000 distinct CDR3 sequences, approximately 12% of them appearing once. The CDR3 is made up of 13 amino acids. The ends lost 3 bases at V and 7 bases at J; junction bases unmatched: 5. This entry is derived from a study of T-cell reconstitution after alpha-beta-depleted transplantation in children. J is TRBJ1-1 and V is TRBV12-3 or TRBV12-4; TRBD1 aligns across 7 bases. This clonotype was obtained from a human donor who donated a stem cell graft to a child with combined immunodeficiency. Source: PBMCs from the stem cell graft donor, taken from the stem cell graft. CDR3 bases: TGTGCCAGCAGTTTGGGGGACAGCATTGAAGCTTTCTTT. Translation gives CASSLGDSIEAFF.